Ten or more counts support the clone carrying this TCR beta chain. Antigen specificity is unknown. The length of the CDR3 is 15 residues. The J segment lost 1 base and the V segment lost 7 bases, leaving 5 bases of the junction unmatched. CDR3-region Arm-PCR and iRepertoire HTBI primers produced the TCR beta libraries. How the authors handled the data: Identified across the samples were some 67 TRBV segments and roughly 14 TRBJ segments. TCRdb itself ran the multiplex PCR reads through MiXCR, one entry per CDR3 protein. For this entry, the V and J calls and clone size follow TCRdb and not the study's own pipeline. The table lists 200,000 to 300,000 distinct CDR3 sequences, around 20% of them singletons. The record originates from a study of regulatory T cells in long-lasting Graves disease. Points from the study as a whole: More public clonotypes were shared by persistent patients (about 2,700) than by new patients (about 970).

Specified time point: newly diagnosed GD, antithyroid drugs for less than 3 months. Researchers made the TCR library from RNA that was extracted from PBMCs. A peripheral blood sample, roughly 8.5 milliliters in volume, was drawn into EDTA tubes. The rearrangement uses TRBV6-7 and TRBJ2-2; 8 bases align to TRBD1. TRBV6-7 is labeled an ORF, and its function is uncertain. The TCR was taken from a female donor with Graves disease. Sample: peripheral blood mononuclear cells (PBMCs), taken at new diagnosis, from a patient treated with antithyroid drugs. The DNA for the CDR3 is TGTGCCAGCATTCCGGGACAGGAGAACACCGGGGAGCTGTTTTTT. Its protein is CASIPGQENTGELFF.